This record covers a single T cell receptor beta chain. The junction departs from germline at one end; a sequencing error may be responsible. The data are from a study of tumor and adjacent non-tumor tissue in lung cancer. CDR3 length: 14 amino acids. Germline V gene data show CDR1 as SGHKS and CDR2 as YYEKEE (reference sequence). This sample's RNA came from whole unsorted tissue. TCRbeta libraries were built with three rounds of nested PCR, modified from ARM-PCR. TCRdb fed the multiplex PCR reads into MiXCR, producing one record per CDR3 protein. The sample shows 60,000 to 85,000 distinct CDR3 sequences, over 80% of them seen only once.

Sequencing used lung tumor tissue. The TCR comes from a woman aged 50 to 60 with non-small cell lung cancer. The chain couples TRBV5-5 to TRBJ2-1; 10 positions agree with TRBD2. The CDR3 region has the DNA TGTGTCAGCTGCCTGGGACTAGCGATCAATAAGCAGTTCTTC. Protein: CVSCLGLAINKQFF.